This T cell receptor beta chain was recorded in a study of control samples from healthy donors and cancer patients. Using immunoSEQ multiplex PCR, the repertoire was profiled, and TCRdb retains in-frame clones only, with some absent. The sample contains 91,000 or so clones, approximately 93% of which appear only once. With 0 bases removed from V and 3 bases from J, the gap between germline ends came to 10 bases. The CDR3 runs 15 residues. CDR1 and CDR2 (germline): KGHSH, LQKENI. For this clone: In the same sample, other DNA sequences code for this CDR3.

Source material: blood. The TCR comes from a woman between 25 and 40 years old in good health. This chain links TRBV18 with TRBJ2-3; tentatively, D is TRBD1 (5 bases). The CDR3 bases are TGTGCCAGCTCACCACCGCAGGGCCGGACAGATACGCAGTATTTT. This codes for CASSPPQGRTDTQYF.